These 21 T cell receptor beta chains came from one sample sequenced in a study of identical twins. In TCRdb, the 5' RACE reads were re-called with MiXCR into one record per CDR3 protein. The sample includes 1.5 million or so distinct CDR3 sequences, about 32% seen only once; the top ten take 0.27%. What was sequenced was cord blood. These receptors all stem from a newborn girl in good health.

This clonotype has a handful of counts. This CDR3 reads CSARDYYSNNEQFF. The CDR3 DNA reads TGCAGTGCTAGAGATTACTACTCGAACAATGAGCAGTTCTTC. The chain is built from TRBV20-1 and TRBJ2-1; D remains unclear. CDR3 length equals 14 residues. The V end was cut by 0 bases, the J end by 5 bases, with 11 bases between. Germline CDR1 and CDR2: DFQATT and SNEGSKA (reference sequence).

Many counts were recorded for this clonotype. The rearrangement uses TRBV29-1 and TRBJ2-1, with D unclear. CDR3 length equals 10 residues. Germline V CDR1 and CDR2: SQVTM, ANQGSEA. The CDR3 protein is CSGYTNEQFF. In nucleotides, the CDR3 is TGCAGTGGGTATACGAATGAGCAGTTCTTC.

V usage is TRBV28 and J usage is TRBJ2-3, with D possibly being TRBD2 (6 bases). Germline CDR1 MDHEN, CDR2 SYDVKM. V lost 6 bases and J lost 0, with 13 bases in between. This CDR3 contains 15 residues. CDR3 sequence (DNA): TGTGCCAGCAGGGCCTGGGGGACTAGCACAGATACGCAGTATTTT. This gives the protein CASRAWGTSTDTQYF.

This clonotype occurred a few times. This sequence joins TRBV5-1 and TRBJ2-4; possibly TRBD1 or TRBD2 for D (6 bases each). Germline assignment: CDR1 SGHRS and CDR2 YFSETQ. CDR3 size: 16 residues. V lost 3 bases to trimming and J lost 0 bases, with 13 bases between them. The CDR3, as DNA: TGCGCCAGCAGCTCGGGGGCCTTACTAGCCAAAAACATTCAGTACTTC. It translates to CASSSGALLAKNIQYF.

J is TRBJ1-2 and V is TRBV25-1; no clear D gene. V dropped 2 bases and J dropped 7 bases, with 11 bases sitting between them. The CDR3 extends over 13 amino acids. From germline, CDR1 is MGHDK and CDR2 SYGVNS. In nucleotides, the CDR3 is TGTGCCAGCAGTGAAAGTTTCCGCTGTGGCTACACCTTC. It codes for CASSESFRCGYTF.

The V call is TRBV20-1, the J call TRBJ2-3; perhaps TRBD1 as D (6 bases). The CDR3 extends over 12 amino acids. Germline loops: CDR1 DFQATT, CDR2 SNEGSKA (reference sequence). V lost 5 bases to trimming and J lost 4 bases, with 10 bases between them. Here the CDR3 DNA reads TGCAGTGCTGTCACAGGGCCAGATACGCAGTATTTT. Encoded protein: CSAVTGPDTQYF.

Turning to this clonotype: One junction end does not reproduce the germline sequence, and a read error may be involved. J is TRBJ2-1 and V is TRBV10-3; TRBD2 agrees at 7 bases. The CDR3 runs to 13 residues. The germline V gene encodes CDR1 ENHRY and CDR2 SYGVKD. CDR3 in amino acids: CAGGTTLYNERYF. The CDR3 DNA sequence: TGTGCCGGCGGGACTACCCTCTACAATGAGCGGTACTTC.

V gene TRBV4-1 combines with J gene TRBJ2-5, with D unresolved. CDR1 and CDR2 (germline): MGHRA, YSYEKL. The CDR3 is 15 amino acids. V shed 1 base and J shed 9 bases, with 18 bases lying between them. In DNA form, the CDR3 reads TGCGCCAGCAGCCAAGTGGGAACGGACCCAAGGGCCCAGTACTTC. Protein sequence: CASSQVGTDPRAQYF.

This rearrangement joins TRBV6-6 to TRBJ2-3, with TRBD1 matching over 7 bases. The germline CDR1 and CDR2 sequences are MNHNY and SVGAGI (reference sequence). The V segment lost 5 bases and the J segment 4 bases; nucleotides outside the gene matches: 12. The CDR3 is 16 amino acids. The CDR3 protein is CASSLRQGWVADTQYF. Here the CDR3 DNA reads TGTGCCAGCAGTCTACGACAGGGATGGGTCGCAGATACGCAGTATTTT.

This clonotype came up a few times. The chain combines TRBV3-1 with TRBJ2-1, with a tentative D call TRBD1 (5 bases). The V end lost 2 bases, the J end lost 6 bases, and 20 bases lay between the germline ends. Germline values: CDR1 LGHDT, CDR2 YNNKEL (reference sequence). CDR3 length: 17 residues. The CDR3 sequence: CASSQRVSDRRGNEQFF. CDR3 nucleotides: TGTGCCAGCAGCCAAAGGGTATCCGACAGAAGGGGCAATGAGCAGTTCTTC.

To note about this clonotype: At one end, the junction sequence differs from germline, possibly due to a read error. The chain couples TRBV15 to TRBJ1-2; no clear D. This CDR3 is 16 amino acids long. Germline V gene data show CDR1 as LNHNV and CDR2 as YYDKDF (reference sequence). CDR3 nucleotide sequence: TGTGCCACCAGCGGAGATAAGGCGGGAATGGGCTATGGCTACACCTTC. Its translation is CATSGDKAGMGYGYTF.

This clonotype was seen a few times. The chain links TRBV2 to TRBJ1-2, with TRBD1 matching 7 bases. The germline gives CDR1 SNHLY, CDR2 FYNNEI. The CDR3 runs to 13 residues. V lost 5 bases to trimming and J lost 8 bases; unmatched junction nucleotides: 8. CDR3 bases: TGTGCCAGCAGTCCTACAGGGGCTAAGGGCTACACCTTC. Amino acid sequence: CASSPTGAKGYTF.

This clonotype was picked up a small number of times. The DNA of the CDR3 is TGCGCCAGCAGCCGGCAAACTAGCGGGGGGGCGACCACAGATACGCAGTATTTT. Protein product: CASSRQTSGGATTDTQYF. V gene TRBV4-1 combines with J gene TRBJ2-3, with TRBD2 matching over 13 bases. The V gene's germline CDR1 is MGHRA and CDR2 YSYEKL. Germline trimming cut 4 bases from V and 2 bases from J; bases unmatched to any gene: 9. This CDR3 has 18 residues.

This clonotype was recorded a few times. This chain links TRBV5-1 with TRBJ2-1; no definite D call. V lost 0 bases, J lost 0 bases, and 13 bases lay in between. The CDR3 runs 17 residues. Germline CDR1 is SGHRS and CDR2 is YFSETQ. As DNA, the CDR3 is TGCGCCAGCAGCTTGGCCGGGTTATCAAGCTCCTACAATGAGCAGTTCTTC. Protein: CASSLAGLSSSYNEQFF.

The chain carries TRBV29-1 and TRBJ1-3; no clear D. The CDR3 runs 11 residues. The V end lost 7 bases, the J end lost 4 bases, and 8 bases lay between the germline ends. The germline CDR1 and CDR2 sequences are SQVTM and ANQGSEA. CDR3 DNA: TGCAGCGGTAGAGACGGAAACACCATATATTTT. It is translated as CSGRDGNTIYF. The variable domain in full, completed from reference TRBV29-1 and TRBJ1-3, reads SAVISQKPSRDICQRGTSLTIQCQVDSQVTMMFWYRQQPGQSLTLIATANQGSEATYESGFVIDKFPISRPNLTFSTLTVSNMSPEDSSIYLCSGRDGNTIYFGEGSWLTVV.

The rearrangement uses TRBV28 and TRBJ2-3; 10 nucleotides agree with TRBD2. With V trimmed by 5 bases and J by 0 bases, 8 bases remained unmatched. Germline-derived CDR1 and CDR2 are MDHEN and SYDVKM. The CDR3 spans 17 residues. The CDR3 here is CASSPPVTSGSTDTQYF. CDR3 nucleotide sequence: TGTGCCAGCAGTCCGCCGGTGACTAGCGGGAGCACAGATACGCAGTATTTT.

V and J are TRBV7-2 and TRBJ2-5; perhaps TRBD1 as D (6 bases). Germline CDR1 is SGHTA and CDR2 is FQGNSA. Trimming took off 0 bases at V and 2 bases at J, with 10 bases between the two ends. The CDR3 runs 15 residues. The CDR3 DNA sequence: TGTGCCAGCAGCTTAGCGGGGGCGGATCAAGAGACCCAGTACTTC. Amino acids: CASSLAGADQETQYF.

This clonotype was counted many times. The gene calls are TRBV29-1 and TRBJ2-7, with D unresolved. The germline V and J ends were trimmed by 1 base and 4 bases, with 14 bases remaining between them. This CDR3 is 14 amino acids long. CDR1 and CDR2 from the germline V gene are SQVTM and ANQGSEA. As DNA, the CDR3 is TGCAGCGTTGAAGGGGGTCCATTACCTTACGAGCAGTACTTC. It encodes CSVEGGPLPYEQYF.

The chain has TRBV7-7 and TRBJ2-5; D could derive from TRBD1 or TRBD2 (5 bases each). Germline V CDR1 and CDR2: SSHAT, FNYEAQ (reference sequence). The CDR3 consists of 15 residues. Trimming took 1 base from V and 4 from J, leaving 13 bases between them. The CDR3 here is CASSLGGTPIETQYF. The CDR3 DNA is TGTGCCAGCAGCTTAGGAGGGACCCCCATAGAGACCCAGTACTTC. Full variable domain (outside the CDR3, taken from reference TRBV7-7 and TRBJ2-5): GAGVSQSPRYKVTKRGQDVTLRCDPISSHATLYWYQQALGQGPEFLTYFNYEAQPDKSGLPSDRFSAERPEGSISTLTIQRTEQRDSAMYRCASSLGGTPIETQYFGPGTRLLVL.

This rearrangement joins TRBV20-1 to TRBJ1-2, with a possible D match to TRBD1 (6 bases). V was cut by 3 bases and J by 7 bases, with 18 bases left in between. The CDR3 length is 14 residues. Looked up from germline, CDR1 is DFQATT and CDR2 is SNEGSKA (reference sequence). This chain's CDR3 is CSASPQGVVGGYTF. The CDR3 DNA is TGCAGTGCTAGTCCACAGGGAGTGGTGGGTGGCTACACCTTC.

This clonotype was picked up a small number of times. This chain connects TRBV29-1 to TRBJ1-2; D perhaps matches TRBD1 (5 bases). Germline V gene lookup returns CDR1 SQVTM and CDR2 ANQGSEA. Trimming removed 4 bases at V and 1 base at J, with 16 bases between. The CDR3 is 15 residues long. Written as DNA, the CDR3 is TGCAGCGTTGGCCCTGGGACGTTTGGTAACTATGGCTACACCTTC. This codes for CSVGPGTFGNYGYTF.